The 30 T cell receptor beta chains given below trace back to one sample, sequenced in a study of CD8+ T cells in alopecia areata (dated by TCRdb to between 2018 and 2020). In the paper's terms, the treatment or condition label means: oral pan-JAK inhibitor, 5-10 mg twice daily. Libraries were made using the immunoSEQ multiplex PCR assay. RNA was extracted from all samples and reverse transcribed into cDNA as template for TCR sequencing. The source is immuneACCESS, and TCRdb retained only in-frame sequences with V and J called. Part of the clones is not carried over; for the studies checked, unresolved V genes explain less than half of this, and the remainder is unexplained. A total of about 97,000 clones appear in this sample, 50% to 60% of them only once. The ten largest clonotypes hold around 15% of the sample. Sequenced here: CD8+ T cells sorted from blood, sampled between weeks 55 and 65, from a patient treated with tofacitinib. The receptors were gathered from a human donor with alopecia areata.

This chain joins TRBV15 and TRBJ2-4, with D perhaps TRBD1 (6 bases). The CDR3 is 19 amino acids. Germline-derived CDR1 and CDR2 are LNHNV and YYDKDF (reference sequence). V lost 1 base and J 0 bases, leaving 19 bases between the germline ends. The CDR3 sequence: CATSRAPGHLDLAKNIQYF. CDR3 nucleotides: TGTGCCACCAGCAGAGCACCGGGACACCTGGATCTAGCCAAAAACATTCAGTACTTC.

The chain recombines TRBV9 with TRBJ1-3; 8 bases match TRBD1. The CDR3 sequence is 16 residues long. Germline trimming cut 2 bases from V and 2 bases from J; bases unmatched to any gene: 6. Germline V gene sequence: CDR1 SGDLS, CDR2 YYNGEE. CDR3: CASSVDRGLAGNTIYF. The CDR3 bases are TGTGCCAGCAGCGTCGACAGGGGATTAGCTGGAAACACCATATATTTT.

CDR3 in DNA: TGTGCCAGCTCTCCGGGGACGGTGGCACCCCTCCACTTT. As protein: CASSPGTVAPLHF. The chain links TRBV4-2 to TRBJ1-6; a weak D match, TRBD1 (5 bases). Germline CDR1 reads LGHNA; CDR2 reads YNFKEQ. V lost 8 bases and J 11 bases, leaving 16 bases between the germline ends. The CDR3 extends over 13 amino acids.

This chain uses TRBV13 with TRBJ2-2; 7 positions agree with TRBD1. The J segment lost 1 base and the V segment lost 5 bases, leaving 7 bases of the junction unmatched. From germline, CDR1 is PRHDT and CDR2 FYEKMQ (reference sequence). The CDR3 spans 16 residues. The CDR3 coding sequence is TGTGCCAGCAGCCCCACCGGGACAGAGAACACCGGGGAGCTGTTTTTT. Its protein product is CASSPTGTENTGELFF.

This clone was seen a few times. The chain couples TRBV9 to TRBJ2-7; 11 bases are shared with TRBD1. CDR1 SGDLS and CDR2 YYNGEE come from the germline V gene. Trimming took 0 bases from V and 6 from J; bases not matched to a gene: 2. The CDR3 sequence is 14 residues long. CDR3 coding DNA: TGTGCCAGCAGCGTAGGGACAGGGGGCTTCGAGCAGTACTTC. It yields the protein CASSVGTGGFEQYF.

The chain couples TRBV13 to TRBJ2-3, with 11 bases matching TRBD1. The germline gives CDR1 PRHDT, CDR2 FYEKMQ (reference sequence). Losses at the gene ends were 3 bases for V and 3 bases for J; bases not matched to a gene: 14. The CDR3 sequence is 19 residues long. CDR3 nucleotide sequence: TGTGCCAGCAGCTTCCCGGGACAGGGGGTCCCTGTGGGAACAGATACGCAGTATTTT. Translating gives CASSFPGQGVPVGTDTQYF.

V and J are TRBV27 and TRBJ1-2, with D unclear. The CDR3 consists of 13 residues. Germline V gives CDR1 MNHEY, CDR2 SMNVEV (reference sequence). The V end was cut by 5 bases, the J end by 7 bases, with 14 bases between. CDR3 amino acids: CASSESSRGGYTF. CDR3 in DNA: TGTGCCAGCAGTGAGTCCTCCCGGGGTGGCTACACCTTC.

V usage is TRBV7-8 and J usage is TRBJ1-5, with 9 nucleotides matching TRBD1. Trimming took 10 bases from V and 7 from J; bases not matched to a gene: 17. Germline assignment: CDR1 SGHVS and CDR2 FQNEAQ. CDR3 size: 16 residues. The DNA of the CDR3 is TGTGCCACCAACAACGGATGGGACAGGGTTTCGCAGCCCCAGCATTTT. Translated: CATNNGWDRVSQPQHF.

This clone was counted only a few times. The V gene is TRBV10-3, the J gene TRBJ1-2; 9 nucleotides align to TRBD1. Germline loops: CDR1 ENHRY, CDR2 SYGVKD. V was pared by 4 bases and J by 1 base, with 4 bases of the junction left unmatched. This CDR3 region has 15 residues. This CDR3 is CAISARDRDNYGYTF. The CDR3 DNA sequence: TGTGCCATCAGTGCGAGGGACAGGGATAACTATGGCTACACCTTC.

The V gene is TRBV13, the J gene TRBJ1-6; 7 nucleotides match TRBD1. With V trimmed by 0 bases and J by 9 bases, 8 bases remained unmatched. This CDR3 has 16 amino acids. CDR1 and CDR2 (germline): PRHDT, FYEKMQ (reference sequence). CDR3 sequence reads: CASSLGQGQIGSPLHF. CDR3 in DNA: TGTGCCAGCAGCTTAGGCCAGGGACAGATAGGTTCACCCCTCCACTTT.

The rearrangement uses TRBV9 and TRBJ2-5; possible D gene TRBD1, 5 bases. V gave up 2 bases and J gave up 3 bases, with 11 bases separating them. Germline values: CDR1 SGDLS, CDR2 YYNGEE. The CDR3 sequence is 14 residues long. CDR3 protein: CASSVRDSKETQYF. Written as DNA, the CDR3 is TGTGCCAGCAGCGTCAGGGATTCTAAAGAGACCCAGTACTTC. The full variable domain, in which reference TRBV9 and TRBJ2-5 provide the parts outside the CDR3, is DSGVTQTPKHLITATGQRVTLRCSPRSGDLSVYWYQQSLDQGLQFLIQYYNGEERAKGNILERFSAQQFPDLHSELNLSSLELGDSALYFCASSVRDSKETQYFGPGTRLLVL.

The rearrangement links TRBV9 to TRBJ2-5; tentatively, D is TRBD2 (6 bases). Germline CDR1 is SGDLS and CDR2 is YYNGEE. With 0 bases removed from V and 1 base from J, the gap between germline ends came to 19 bases. The CDR3 has 18 amino acids. CDR3 coding DNA: TGTGCCAGCAGCGTAGCTCGGGACTTCCCTCATCCCCAAGAGACCCAGTACTTC. Protein: CASSVARDFPHPQETQYF.

Here the CDR3 DNA reads TGCGCCAGCAGCCAAGATCATGGCACTGAAGCTTTCTTT. It translates to CASSQDHGTEAFF. The chain uses TRBV4-1 and TRBJ1-1; D is ambiguous. Germline V gene sequence: CDR1 MGHRA, CDR2 YSYEKL. CDR3 length: 13 residues. V lost 0 bases and J lost 4, with 6 bases in between.

This chain uses TRBV29-1 with TRBJ2-1; 12 bases match TRBD1. Germline CDR1 SQVTM, CDR2 ANQGSEA. Unmatched junction bases numbered 6, after V lost 6 bases and J lost 6 bases. There are 14 residues in the CDR3. The CDR3 loop reads CSVSGTGGVNEQFF. CDR3 DNA sequence: TGCAGCGTATCCGGGACAGGGGGCGTCAATGAGCAGTTCTTC.

In regard to this clone: Its ends do not fully match the called genes, so a read error is possible. The J gene is TRBJ1-6, the V gene TRBV14, with no clear D. Germline CDR1 and CDR2: SGHDN and FVKESK. The CDR3 consists of 14 residues. This CDR3 is CASRQEQGNSPLHF. The CDR3 coding sequence is TGTGCCAGCAGACAAGAACAAGGCAATTCACCCCTCCACTTT.

The V call is TRBV19, the J call TRBJ1-5; possibly TRBD1 for D (5 bases). Deletions cut 5 bases from V and 0 bases from J, with 14 bases between. This CDR3 spans 16 amino acids. Germline CDR1 is LNHDA and CDR2 is SQIVND (reference sequence). CDR3 DNA sequence: TGTGCCAGTAGTCCCGACGGAGGACATAGCAATCAGCCCCAGCATTTT. Its translation is CASSPDGGHSNQPQHF.

The chain carries TRBV10-2 and TRBJ1-5; tentatively, D is TRBD1 (6 bases). The CDR3 length is 14 residues. V was clipped by 6 bases and J by 5 bases, with 14 bases between them. Germline lookup yields CDR1 WSHSY and CDR2 SAAADI. This CDR3 reads CASRDGTNYQPQHF. CDR3 bases: TGCGCCAGCAGGGATGGGACAAATTATCAGCCCCAGCATTTT.

The chain couples TRBV5-6 to TRBJ2-1, with D maybe TRBD1 (5 bases). V lost 0 bases and J lost 2, with 6 bases in between. The germline CDR1 and CDR2 sequences are SGHDT and YYEEEE. This CDR3 has 14 residues. The CDR3 sequence is CASSLGRAYNEQFF. The DNA of the CDR3 is TGTGCCAGCAGCTTGGGCAGGGCCTACAATGAGCAGTTCTTC. The full variable domain, its missing parts supplied by reference TRBV5-6 and TRBJ2-1, is DAGVTQSPTHLIKTRGQQVTLRCSPKSGHDTVSWYQQALGQGPQFIFQYYEEEERQRGNFPDRFSGHQFPNYSSELNVNALLLGDSALYLCASSLGRAYNEQFFGPGTRLTVL.

This clone showed up just a few times. Different DNA sequences within this sample yield the same CDR3. The chain links TRBV6-6 to TRBJ2-1; D is unresolved. Germline CDR1 is MNHNY and CDR2 is SVGAGI (reference sequence). The V end lost 2 bases, the J end lost 9 bases, and 2 bases lay between the germline ends. The CDR3 has 10 residues. The CDR3 coding sequence is TGTGCCAGCAGTTACGGTGAGCAGTTCTTC. This gives the protein CASSYGEQFF.

This clone appeared a few times. This rearrangement joins TRBV7-2 to TRBJ2-3; 11 positions agree with TRBD2. The germline CDR1 and CDR2 sequences are SGHTA and FQGNSA. This CDR3 region has 16 residues. V trimming: 4 bases; J trimming: 2 bases; junction bases outside the gene matches: 5. CDR3 bases: TGTGCCAGCAGCTCGCGGACTAGCGGGTTCACAGATACGCAGTATTTT. Translated: CASSSRTSGFTDTQYF.

The rearrangement uses TRBV30 and TRBJ1-3; D gene uncertain. In germline, CDR1 is GTSNPN, CDR2 SVGIG (reference sequence). The CDR3 is made up of 12 amino acids. The V end lost 6 bases, the J end lost 2 bases, and 8 bases lay between the germline ends. The CDR3 loop is CACREPGNTIYF. CDR3 sequence (DNA): TGTGCCTGCCGAGAGCCTGGAAACACCATATATTTT.

The rearrangement joins TRBV6-6 to TRBJ2-5; D ambiguous. The CDR3 totals 13 residues. Trimming removed 6 bases from V and 5 bases from J, with 13 bases in between. The germline V gene has CDR1 MNHNY and CDR2 SVGAGI (reference sequence). The CDR3 reads CASRGGVWETQYF. CDR3 in DNA: TGTGCCAGCAGGGGTGGTGTCTGGGAGACCCAGTACTTC.

J is TRBJ2-1 and V is TRBV30, with 10 bases fitting TRBD2. This CDR3 is 16 amino acids long. V lost 1 base, J lost 0 bases, and 3 bases stayed unmatched. Germline V gene sequence: CDR1 GTSNPN, CDR2 SVGIG (reference sequence). Written as DNA, the CDR3 is TGTGCCTGGAGTGATTCTAGCGGGGGCTCCTACAATGAGCAGTTCTTC. Amino acids: CAWSDSSGGSYNEQFF.

The chain is built from TRBV6-6 and TRBJ1-2; D might be TRBD1 (5 bases). Deletions cut 7 bases from V and 3 bases from J, with 12 bases between. The CDR3 totals 13 residues. Germline values: CDR1 MNHNY, CDR2 SVGAGI (reference sequence). The CDR3 DNA follows: TGTGCCAGCAACGACGGGACTTACTATGGCTACACCTTC. Translated, it gives CASNDGTYYGYTF.

This chain links TRBV29-1 with TRBJ2-1; a possible D gene is TRBD2 (5 bases). Germline V gives CDR1 SQVTM, CDR2 ANQGSEA. V was pared by 6 bases and J by 8 bases, with 14 bases between. This CDR3 region has 12 residues. The CDR3 spells CSVAGWQDEQFF. The CDR3 nucleotides are TGCAGCGTGGCGGGTTGGCAGGATGAGCAGTTCTTC.

This clone was counted between two and nine times. This chain joins TRBV29-1 and TRBJ1-2, with D tentatively TRBD1 (5 bases). The germline V and J ends were trimmed by 5 bases and 8 bases, with 18 bases remaining between them. CDR1 is SQVTM and CDR2 is ANQGSEA in the germline V gene. The CDR3 length is 13 residues. CDR3 bases: TGCAGCGTTCCTTCCGGGGACGCCCGAGGCTACACCTTC. Translated, it gives CSVPSGDARGYTF.

As regards this clone: Other nucleotide sequences from this sample produce the same CDR3. This rearrangement joins TRBV5-1 to TRBJ2-1, with TRBD1 matching over 7 bases. The J segment lost 3 bases and the V segment lost 5 bases, leaving 2 bases of the junction unmatched. The V gene's germline CDR1 is SGHRS and CDR2 YFSETQ. The CDR3 is 13 residues long. CDR3 DNA sequence: TGCGCCAGCAGTTGGGACAGCTACAATGAGCAGTTCTTC. The encoded protein is CASSWDSYNEQFF. Filled out from reference TRBV5-1 and TRBJ2-1, the complete variable domain reads KAGVTQTPRYLIKTRGQQVTLSCSPISGHRSVSWYQQTPGQGLQFLFEYFSETQRNKGNFPGRFSGRQFSNSRSEMNVSTLELGDSALYLCASSWDSYNEQFFGPGTRLTVL.

This clone was seen a single time. The chain links TRBV11-2 to TRBJ2-5; tentatively, D is TRBD1 or TRBD2 (5 bases each). Trimming removed 4 bases at V and 4 bases at J, with 10 bases between. The CDR3 spans 13 residues. The germline gives CDR1 SGHAT, CDR2 FQNNGV. The CDR3 DNA reads as TGTGCCAGCAGCTCGTCAGGGACAGAGACCCAGTACTTC. Its translation: CASSSSGTETQYF.

The rearrangement links TRBV5-1 to TRBJ1-1, with unresolved D. V shed 9 bases and J shed 4 bases, with 16 bases lying between them. The CDR3 sequence is 13 residues long. Germline loops: CDR1 SGHRS, CDR2 YFSETQ. The CDR3 sequence: CATGLAPSTEAFF. The CDR3 DNA reads as TGCGCCACCGGACTGGCCCCCAGCACTGAAGCTTTCTTT.

This chain connects TRBV6-6 to TRBJ2-1; D remains unclear. Trimming cost V 6 bases and J 5 bases, with 14 bases left between them. The length of the CDR3 is 14 residues. Germline CDR1 is MNHNY and CDR2 is SVGAGI (reference sequence). The DNA of the CDR3 is TGTGCCAGCAGAGAGCCTCAGCCCCACAATGAGCAGTTCTTC. Encoded protein: CASREPQPHNEQFF.